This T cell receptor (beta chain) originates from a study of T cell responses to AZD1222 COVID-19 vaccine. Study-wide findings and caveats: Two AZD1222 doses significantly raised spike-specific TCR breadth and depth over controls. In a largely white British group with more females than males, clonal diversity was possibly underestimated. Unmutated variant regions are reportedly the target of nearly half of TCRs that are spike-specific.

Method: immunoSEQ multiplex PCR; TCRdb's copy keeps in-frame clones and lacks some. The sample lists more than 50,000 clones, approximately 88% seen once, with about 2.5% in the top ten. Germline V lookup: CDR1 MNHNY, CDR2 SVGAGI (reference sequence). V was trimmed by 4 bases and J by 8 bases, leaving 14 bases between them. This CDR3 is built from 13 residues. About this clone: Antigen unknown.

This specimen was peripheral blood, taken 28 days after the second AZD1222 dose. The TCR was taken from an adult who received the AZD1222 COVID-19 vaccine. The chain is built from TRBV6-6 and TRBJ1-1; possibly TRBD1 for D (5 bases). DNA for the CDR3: TGTGCCAGCAGTTTGAACCCGGGGGGAGAAGCTTTCTTT. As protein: CASSLNPGGEAFF.